This TCR beta chain was recorded in a study of PD-L1 blockade in urothelial cancer. Study as a whole: Prior chemotherapy regimens per patient numbered 0 to 3. Blood was tested 3 weeks (second dose) and 6 weeks into treatment. Across blood samples, T cells had a median count of roughly 140,000. Study-wide points: Where pretreatment blood TCR clonality fell below the median, better survival was predicted.

Libraries were prepared by immunoSEQ multiplex PCR; TCRdb keeps only in-frame clonotypes and omits some of them. The sample records 60,000 to 70,000 clones, 81% being singletons. The time point here: pretreatment peripheral blood. The CDR3 runs 14 residues. The V end was cut by 0 bases, the J end by 4 bases, with 9 bases between. Germline CDR1 reads SNHLY; CDR2 reads FYNNEI. This clone was recorded once. Antigen specificity is unknown. The chain employs TRBV2 and TRBJ2-5, with TRBD2 as a possible D gene (5 bases). The starting material was PBMCs, obtained around atezolizumab (anti-PD-L1) treatment. The clonotype was recovered from a man in his 70s with urothelial cancer. The CDR3 protein is CASSEAGVTETQYF. For the CDR3, the DNA is TGTGCCAGCAGTGAAGCCGGGGTGACAGAGACCCAGTACTTC.